There are a few counts of the clone carrying this TCR beta chain. No antigen is known for it. This specimen belongs to a study of regulatory T cells in long-lasting Graves disease. Study-level findings and limits: Among samples with persistent disease, TRBV28, TRBJ1-2 and TRBJ2-5 were favored.

The time point: persistent/refractory GD, antithyroid drugs over 5 years with positive TRAb. Isolated PBMC RNA provided the starting material for the TCR library. The CDR3 has 15 amino acids. V lost 6 bases and J lost 1, with 13 bases in between. CDR3 regions were amplified by Arm-PCR using iRepertoire HTBI primers to build TCR beta libraries. The authors' processing: Across the samples, identification revealed about 62 TRBV and 15 or so TRBJ segments. TCRdb re-derived calls from the multiplex PCR reads in MiXCR, one entry per CDR3 protein. What appears here as the V and J calls and clone size reflects TCRdb's work, not the paper's. The sample includes 400,000 to 500,000 distinct CDR3 sequences, about a fifth of them seen just once.

The chain recombines TRBV12-3 or TRBV12-4 with TRBJ2-1; D remains ambiguous. This TCR was sampled from a female donor with Graves disease. The sequenced sample was peripheral blood mononuclear cells (PBMCs), obtained when the disease was refractory, from a patient treated with antithyroid drugs. Written as DNA, the CDR3 is TGTGCCAGCAGCGATGGGCAGTCTTCCTACAATGAGCAGTTCTTC. This codes for CASSDGQSSYNEQFF.